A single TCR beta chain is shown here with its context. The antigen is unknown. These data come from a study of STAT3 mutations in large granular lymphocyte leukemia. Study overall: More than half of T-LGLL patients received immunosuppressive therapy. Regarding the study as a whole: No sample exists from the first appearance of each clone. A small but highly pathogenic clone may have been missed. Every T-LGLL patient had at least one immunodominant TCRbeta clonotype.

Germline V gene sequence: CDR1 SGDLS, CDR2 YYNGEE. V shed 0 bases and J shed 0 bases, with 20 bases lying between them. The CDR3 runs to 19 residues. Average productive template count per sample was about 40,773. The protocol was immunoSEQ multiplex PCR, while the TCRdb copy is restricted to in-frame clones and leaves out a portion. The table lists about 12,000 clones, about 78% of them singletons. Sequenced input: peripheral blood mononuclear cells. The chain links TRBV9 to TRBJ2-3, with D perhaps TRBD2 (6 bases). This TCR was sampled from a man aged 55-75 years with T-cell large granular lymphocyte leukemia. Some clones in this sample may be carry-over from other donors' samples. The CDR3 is CASSVEIWASDSSTDTQYF. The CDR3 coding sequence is TGTGCCAGCAGCGTAGAAATCTGGGCTAGCGATTCGAGCACAGATACGCAGTATTTT.